The source of this T cell receptor (beta chain) is a study of OX40 agonist ivuxolimab in advanced cancers. Trimming at V came to 2 bases and at J to 4 bases, leaving 9 bases not matched to a gene. This CDR3 spans 17 amino acids. Germline CDR1 SGHAT, CDR2 FQNNGV. Data came from immunoSEQ multiplex PCR; TCRdb stores just in-frame clones and leaves some out. The table records 15,000 to 25,000 clones, under 70% of them present only once. This clone was seen a single time. V usage is TRBV11-2 and J usage is TRBJ2-1, with TRBD1 matching over 9 bases. This clonotype was obtained from an adult with an advanced solid tumor such as melanoma, head and neck, liver or kidney cancer. The sequences come from CD4+ or CD8+ T cells sorted from blood, collected in a trial of the OX40 agonist ivuxolimab. CDR3 protein: CASSLRAQGASYNEQFF. The CDR3 bases are TGTGCCAGCAGCTTAAGGGCACAGGGGGCATCTTACAATGAGCAGTTCTTC.